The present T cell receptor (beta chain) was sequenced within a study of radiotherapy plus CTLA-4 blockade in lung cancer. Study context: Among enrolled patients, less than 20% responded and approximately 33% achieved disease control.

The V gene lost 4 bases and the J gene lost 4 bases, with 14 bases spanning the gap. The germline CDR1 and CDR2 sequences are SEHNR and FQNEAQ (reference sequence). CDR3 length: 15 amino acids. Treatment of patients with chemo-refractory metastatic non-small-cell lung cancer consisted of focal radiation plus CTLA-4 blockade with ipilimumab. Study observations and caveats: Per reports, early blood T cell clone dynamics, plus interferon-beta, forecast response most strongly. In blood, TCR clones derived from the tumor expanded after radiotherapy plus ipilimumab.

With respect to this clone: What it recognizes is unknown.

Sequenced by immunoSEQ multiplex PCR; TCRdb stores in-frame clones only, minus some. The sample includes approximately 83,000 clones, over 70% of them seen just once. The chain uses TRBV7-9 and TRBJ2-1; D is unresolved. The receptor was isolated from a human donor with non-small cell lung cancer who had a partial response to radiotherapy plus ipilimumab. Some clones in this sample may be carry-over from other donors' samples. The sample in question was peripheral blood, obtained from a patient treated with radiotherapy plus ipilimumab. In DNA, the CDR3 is TGTGCCAGCAGCTCCCCCCGGCAGGTTTACAATGAGCAGTTCTTC. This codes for CASSSPRQVYNEQFF.